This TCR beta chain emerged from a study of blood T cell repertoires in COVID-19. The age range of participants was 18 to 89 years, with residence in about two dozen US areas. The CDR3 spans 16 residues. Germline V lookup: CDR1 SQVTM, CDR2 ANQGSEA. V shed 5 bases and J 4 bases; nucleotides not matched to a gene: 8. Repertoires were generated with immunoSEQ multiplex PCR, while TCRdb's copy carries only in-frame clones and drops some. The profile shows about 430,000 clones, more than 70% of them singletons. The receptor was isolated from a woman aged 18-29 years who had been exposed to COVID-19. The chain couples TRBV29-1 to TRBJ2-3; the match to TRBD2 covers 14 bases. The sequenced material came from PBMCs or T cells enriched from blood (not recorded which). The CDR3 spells CSVLGLAGGAADTQYF. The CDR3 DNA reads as TGCAGCGTTCTTGGACTAGCGGGGGGTGCGGCAGATACGCAGTATTTT.